This T cell receptor beta chain was sequenced in a study of blood T cell repertoires in COVID-19. Data came from immunoSEQ multiplex PCR; TCRdb stores just in-frame clones and leaves some out. The sample contains 150,000 or so clones, about four fifths of which appear only once. Germline V gene data show CDR1 as LNHDA and CDR2 as SQIVND (reference sequence). The CDR3 has 16 amino acids. V was pared by 5 bases and J by 4 bases, with 10 bases of the junction left unmatched. The sample was peripheral blood. This chain connects TRBV19 to TRBJ2-1; 8 bases fit TRBD2. This receptor was taken from a human donor in a cohort sampled during active COVID-19. CDR3 amino acids: CASSSRASGQYNEQFF. For the CDR3, the DNA is TGTGCCAGTAGTTCTCGGGCTAGCGGGCAATACAATGAGCAGTTCTTC.